Given below is one TCR beta chain in context. As yet, its antigen is unknown. The V and J ends lost 6 bases and 0 bases, in that order; junction bases with no gene match: 4. CDR1 MRHNA and CDR2 SNTAGT come from the germline V gene. The CDR3 sequence is 15 residues long. This sample is drawn from a study of early T cells in non-severe SARS-CoV-2 infection. Looking at the study overall: The input, bulk RNA from unsorted whole blood, was sequenced, and chains were unpaired. Overall study results and limits: Lookups in VDJdb leaned toward anti-spike CD8 responses and missed private and CD4 specificities.

Unique molecular identifier tags were affixed to discrete cDNA molecules. TCRdb reanalysed the 5' RACE reads using MiXCR and keeps one entry per CDR3 protein. The data contain about 84,000 distinct CDR3 sequences, 9.5% to 13% of them singletons. The genes are TRBV6-4 and TRBJ1-4; the match to TRBD1 covers 7 bases. Material for sequencing was whole blood. This receptor was obtained from an adult who was a healthcare worker with PCR-confirmed SARS-CoV-2 infection or an uninfected control (not recorded which). CDR3 bases: TGTGCCAGCAGGCCTACAGGGGCAACTAATGAAAAACTGTTTTTT. The encoded protein is CASRPTGATNEKLFF.